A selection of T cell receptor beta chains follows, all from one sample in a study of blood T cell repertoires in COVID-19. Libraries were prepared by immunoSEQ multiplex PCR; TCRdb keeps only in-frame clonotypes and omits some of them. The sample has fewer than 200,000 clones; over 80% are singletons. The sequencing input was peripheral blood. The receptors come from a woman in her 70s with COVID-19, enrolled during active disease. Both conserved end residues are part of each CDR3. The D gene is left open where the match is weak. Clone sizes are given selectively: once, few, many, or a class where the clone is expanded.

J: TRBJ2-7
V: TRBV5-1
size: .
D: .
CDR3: CASAEAMLSYEQYF
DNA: TGCGCCAGCGCGGAAGCAATGCTCTCATACGAGCAGTACTTC

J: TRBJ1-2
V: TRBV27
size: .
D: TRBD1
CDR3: CASSFQGQGGYGYTF
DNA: TGTGCCAGCAGTTTCCAGGGACAGGGTGGCTATGGCTACACCTTC

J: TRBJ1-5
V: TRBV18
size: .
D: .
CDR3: CASSPVSASFSNQPQHF
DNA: TGTGCCAGCTCACCGGTATCAGCGAGTTTTAGCAATCAGCCCCAGCATTTT

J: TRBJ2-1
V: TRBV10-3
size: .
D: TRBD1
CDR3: CAINTGGPYNEQFF
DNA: TGTGCCATCAACACAGGGGGCCCCTACAATGAGCAGTTCTTC

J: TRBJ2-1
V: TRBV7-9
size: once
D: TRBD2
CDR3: CASSPGLAEIYNEQFF
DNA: TGTGCCAGCAGCCCAGGACTAGCGGAGATATACAATGAGCAGTTCTTC

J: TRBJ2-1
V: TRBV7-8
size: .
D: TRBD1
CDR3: CASSPGTVGKYNEQFF
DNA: TGTGCCAGCAGCCCGGGGACAGTGGGAAAATACAATGAGCAGTTCTTC

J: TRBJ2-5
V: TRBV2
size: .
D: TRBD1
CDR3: CASSHRQGEQETQYF
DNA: TGTGCCAGCAGCCATCGACAGGGGGAACAAGAGACCCAGTACTTC

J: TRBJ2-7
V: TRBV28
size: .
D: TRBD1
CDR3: CASSSPFDRGSYEQYF
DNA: TGTGCCAGCAGTTCCCCCTTCGACAGGGGTTCCTACGAGCAGTACTTC

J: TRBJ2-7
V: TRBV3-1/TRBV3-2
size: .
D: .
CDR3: CASSRPLTTEPSEQYF
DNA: TGTGCCAGCAGCCGACCTCTTACAACGGAGCCAAGCGAGCAGTACTTC

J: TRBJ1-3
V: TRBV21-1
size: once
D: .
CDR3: CASSPTRTVGSGNTIYF
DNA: .

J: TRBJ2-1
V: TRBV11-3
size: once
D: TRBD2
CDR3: CASSFSTGGPEQFF
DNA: TGTGCCAGCAGCTTCTCGACGGGAGGCCCTGAGCAGTTCTTC

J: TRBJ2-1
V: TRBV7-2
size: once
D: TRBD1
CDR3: CASSSKTGTGNYNEQFF
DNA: TGTGCCAGCAGCTCCAAAACCGGGACAGGGAACTACAATGAGCAGTTCTTC

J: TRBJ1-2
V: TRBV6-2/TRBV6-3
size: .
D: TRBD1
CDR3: CASSYSGLDRTLNYDYTF
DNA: TGTGCCAGCAGTTACTCGGGTTTGGACAGGACTCTCAACTATGACTACACCTTC

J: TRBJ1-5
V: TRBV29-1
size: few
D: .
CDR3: CSVRLSLDQPQHF
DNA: TGCAGCGTTCGGTTGTCCCTTGATCAGCCCCAGCATTTT

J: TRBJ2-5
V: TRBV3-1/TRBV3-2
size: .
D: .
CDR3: CASSQVVQTQYF
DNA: TGTGCCAGCAGCCAAGTAGTCCAGACCCAGTACTTC

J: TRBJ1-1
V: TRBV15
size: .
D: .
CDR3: CATSYTGDTEAFF
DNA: TGTGCCACCAGCTACACGGGGGACACTGAAGCTTTCTTT

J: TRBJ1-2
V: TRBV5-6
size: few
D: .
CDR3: CASSLVQGDGYTF
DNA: TGTGCCAGCAGCTTGGTACAGGGAGACGGCTACACCTTC

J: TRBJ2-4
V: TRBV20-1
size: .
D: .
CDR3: CSAINADIQYF
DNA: TGCAGTGCTATAAATGCGGACATTCAGTACTTC

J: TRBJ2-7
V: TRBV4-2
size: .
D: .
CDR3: CASSQGGAPLYEQYF
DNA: TGTGCCAGCAGCCAAGGCGGGGCGCCCCTCTACGAGCAGTACTTC

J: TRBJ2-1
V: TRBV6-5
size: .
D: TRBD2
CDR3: CASSAVGGSYYEQFF
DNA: TGTGCCAGCAGCGCGGTGGGGGGGAGCTATTATGAGCAGTTCTTC

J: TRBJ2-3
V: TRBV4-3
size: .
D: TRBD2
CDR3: CASSQDAIAGGPGTDTQYF
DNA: TGCGCCAGCAGCCAAGATGCCATAGCGGGAGGGCCTGGCACAGATACGCAGTATTTT

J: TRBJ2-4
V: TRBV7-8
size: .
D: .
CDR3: CASSPSVGSNIQYF
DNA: TGTGCCAGCAGCCCGAGTGTGGGGAGCAACATTCAGTACTTC

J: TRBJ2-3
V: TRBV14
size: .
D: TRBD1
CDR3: CASSQGTGLRTDTQYF
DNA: TGTGCCAGCAGTCAAGGGACAGGCCTCCGCACAGATACGCAGTATTTT

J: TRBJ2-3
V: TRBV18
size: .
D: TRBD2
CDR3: CASSPPLAGGEIDTQYF
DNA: TGTGCCAGCTCACCCCCTCTAGCGGGAGGAGAGATAGATACGCAGTATTTT

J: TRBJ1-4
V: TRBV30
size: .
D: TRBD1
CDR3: CAWSRFRGRNNSEKLFF
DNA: TGTGCCTGGAGTCGATTCAGGGGGCGAAACAACTCTGAAAAACTGTTTTTT

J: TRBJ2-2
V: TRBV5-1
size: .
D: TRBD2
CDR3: CASSSSGIGGTGELFF
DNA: TGCGCCAGCAGCTCTAGCGGGATAGGTGGAACCGGGGAGCTGTTTTTT

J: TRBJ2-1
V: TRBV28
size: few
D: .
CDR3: CASSSENRYNEQFF
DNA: TGTGCCAGCAGTTCCGAGAACCGCTACAATGAGCAGTTCTTC

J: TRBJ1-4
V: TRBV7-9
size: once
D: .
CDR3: CASSKRGDIATNEKLFF
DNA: TGTGCCAGCAGCAAGCGAGGGGACATCGCAACTAATGAAAAACTGTTTTTT

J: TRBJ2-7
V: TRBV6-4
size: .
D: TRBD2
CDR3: CASSDLTRTSGKYYEQYF
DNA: TGTGCCAGCAGTGACCTTACAAGAACTAGCGGTAAATACTACGAGCAGTACTTC

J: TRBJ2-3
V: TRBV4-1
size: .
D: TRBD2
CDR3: CASSQAYGLAGRNTDTQYF
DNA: TGCGCCAGCAGCCAGGCGTATGGACTAGCGGGAAGAAACACAGATACGCAGTATTTT

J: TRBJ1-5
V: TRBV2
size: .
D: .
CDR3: CASRDSQYQPQHF
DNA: TGTGCCAGCAGGGATTCACAGTATCAGCCCCAGCATTTT

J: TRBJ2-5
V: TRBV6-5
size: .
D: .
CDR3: CASSYSTAGIQETQYF
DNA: TGTGCCAGCAGTTACTCTACAGCGGGTATCCAAGAGACCCAGTACTTC

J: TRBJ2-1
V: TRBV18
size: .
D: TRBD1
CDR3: CASSPGTGTYNEQFF
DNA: TGTGCCAGCTCACCAGGGACAGGGACCTACAATGAGCAGTTCTTC

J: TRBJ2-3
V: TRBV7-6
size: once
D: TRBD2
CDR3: CASSPGGTGTDTQYF
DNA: TGTGCCAGCAGCCCGGGGGGGACGGGCACAGATACGCAGTATTTT

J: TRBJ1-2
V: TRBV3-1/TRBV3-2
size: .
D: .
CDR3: CASSQESLTGLNYGYTF
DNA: TGTGCCAGCAGCCAAGAAAGTCTCACAGGCCTTAACTATGGCTACACCTTC

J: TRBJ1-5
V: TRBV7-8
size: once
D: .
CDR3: CASSTRHPTGPGVNQPQHF
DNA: TGTGCCAGCAGCACGAGACACCCGACAGGCCCGGGTGTCAATCAGCCCCAGCATTTT

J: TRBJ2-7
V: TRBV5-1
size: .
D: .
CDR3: CASSRGQGGVAGVDEQYF
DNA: TGCGCCAGCAGCCGGGGACAGGGAGGGGTAGCGGGAGTGGACGAGCAGTACTTC

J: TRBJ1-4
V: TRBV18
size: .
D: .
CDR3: CASSLTAGEKLFF
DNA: TGTGCCAGCTCACTCACCGCGGGGGAAAAACTGTTTTTT

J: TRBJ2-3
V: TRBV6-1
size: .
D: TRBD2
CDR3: CASSDYKSGRALHFTDTQYF
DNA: TGTGCCAGCAGTGACTATAAGAGCGGGAGGGCCCTCCACTTCACAGATACGCAGTATTTT

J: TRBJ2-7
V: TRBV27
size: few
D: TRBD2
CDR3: CASSFLASGGYEQYF
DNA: TGTGCCAGCAGTTTTTTGGCTAGCGGTGGGTACGAGCAGTACTTC

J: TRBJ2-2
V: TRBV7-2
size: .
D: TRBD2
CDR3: CASSSRPLASTGELFF
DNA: TGTGCCAGCAGCTCAAGACCACTAGCGTCCACCGGGGAGCTGTTTTTT

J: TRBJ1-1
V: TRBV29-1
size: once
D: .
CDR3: CSTRTAWNTEAFF
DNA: TGCAGCACTCGGACTGCGTGGAACACTGAAGCTTTCTTT

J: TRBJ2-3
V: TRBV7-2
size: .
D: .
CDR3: CASSLQWPSTDTQYF
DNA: TGTGCCAGCAGCCTCCAATGGCCCAGCACAGATACGCAGTATTTT

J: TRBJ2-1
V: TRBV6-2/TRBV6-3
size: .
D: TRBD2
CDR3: CASSTRLAGSYNEQFF
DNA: TGTGCCAGCAGCACCCGACTAGCGGGTTCCTACAATGAGCAGTTCTTC

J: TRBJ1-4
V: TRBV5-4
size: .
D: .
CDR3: CASSLGVNLATNEKLFF
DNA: TGTGCCAGCAGTCTGGGAGTGAATCTCGCAACTAATGAAAAACTGTTTTTT

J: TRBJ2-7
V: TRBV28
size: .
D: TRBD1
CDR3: CASSGWGQPSQGQYF
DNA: TGTGCCAGCAGTGGGTGGGGACAGCCGAGTCAAGGGCAGTACTTC

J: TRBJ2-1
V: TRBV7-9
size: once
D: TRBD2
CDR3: CASSYGGLAVNEQFF
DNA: TGTGCCAGCAGCTATGGTGGACTAGCGGTCAATGAGCAGTTCTTC

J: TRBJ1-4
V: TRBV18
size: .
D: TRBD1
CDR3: CASSRQGGDEKLFF
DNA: TGTGCCAGCTCTCGACAGGGGGGGGATGAAAAACTGTTTTTT

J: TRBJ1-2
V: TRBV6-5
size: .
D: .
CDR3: CASSSEKQGRYGYTF
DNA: TGTGCCAGCAGCTCAGAAAAACAGGGACGCTATGGCTACACCTTC

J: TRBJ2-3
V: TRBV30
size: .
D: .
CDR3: CAWIYPPGTDTQYF
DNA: TGTGCCTGGATTTACCCTCCCGGGACAGATACGCAGTATTTT

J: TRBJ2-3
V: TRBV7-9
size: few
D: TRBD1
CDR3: CASSRGAQGAGDTQYF
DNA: TGTGCCAGCAGCCGGGGGGCACAGGGGGCAGGTGATACGCAGTATTTT

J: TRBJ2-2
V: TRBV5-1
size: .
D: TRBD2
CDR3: CASSSLGGGMNTGELFF
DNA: TGCGCCAGCAGCTCCCTCGGGGGAGGGATGAACACCGGGGAGCTGTTTTTT